The rows below give T cell receptor beta chains drawn from one sample of a study of cytomegalovirus exposure and HLA in healthy donors. Libraries were prepared by immunoSEQ multiplex PCR; TCRdb keeps only in-frame clonotypes and omits some of them. The table includes roughly 130,000 clones, around 90% detected once. The sequenced sample was PBMCs. The receptors come from a woman in her twenties or thirties in good health and CMV-seropositive. Each CDR3 is given with its conserved first and last residue. Fields, in order: J gene, D gene, V gene, clone size, CDR3 DNA, CDR3 protein. The D gene is left open where the match is weak. Where a row states a size, it is once, few, many or the class of an expanded clone; other rows omit it.

TRBJ2-3 TRBD2 TRBV19 - TGTGCCAGTAGAGAACGCGGGGGGCGTAGCACAGATACGCAGTATTTT CASRERGGRSTDTQYF
TRBJ2-7 TRBD1 TRBV7-6 - TGTGCCAGCAGCTCATACAGGGGGCCTCGCTACGAGCAGTACTTC CASSSYRGPRYEQYF
TRBJ2-3 TRBD2 TRBV7-2 - TGTGCCAGCAGCTTTAGACTAGCGGGGGGGTACTCTAGCACAGATACGCAGTATTTT CASSFRLAGGYSSTDTQYF
TRBJ1-2 TRBD1 TRBV6-6 - TGTGCCAGCAGCGACGGGACAGGGGATTCGGGCTATGGCTACACCTTC CASSDGTGDSGYGYTF
TRBJ2-1 TRBD1 TRBV7-9 - TGTGCCAGCAGCTATCAGGGGGCCAATGAGCAGTTCTTC CASSYQGANEQFF
TRBJ2-3 - TRBV9 - TGTGCCAGCAGCTTAAACACAGATACGCAGTATTTT CASSLNTDTQYF
TRBJ2-3 - TRBV25-1 - TGTGCCAGCAGTACGCGGGATACGCAGTATTTT CASSTRDTQYF
TRBJ1-1 - TRBV6-5 - TGTGCCAGCAGCCAGGGCCCCATCGCTGAAGCTTTCTTT CASSQGPIAEAFF
TRBJ2-5 - TRBV7-5 - TGTGCCAGCAGCTCGACAGTGGAGACCCAGTACTTC CASSSTVETQYF
TRBJ2-7 - TRBV5-6 - TGTGCCAGCAGCCTGTTTGCGGGGTCCTACGAGCAGTACTTC CASSLFAGSYEQYF
TRBJ1-4 - TRBV11-2 - TGTGCCAGCAGCTCTCCCCGGGTCCCTAATGAAAAACTGTTTTTT CASSSPRVPNEKLFF
TRBJ2-3 - TRBV5-1 - TGCGCCAGCAGCTTGGGATTGGCGGCTAGCACAGATACGCAGTATTTT CASSLGLAASTDTQYF
TRBJ1-2 - TRBV9 - TGTGCCAGCAGCGTAGTTGGCACCAACTATGGCTACACCTTC CASSVVGTNYGYTF
TRBJ2-2 TRBD1 TRBV28 - TGTGCCAGCAGTTCTGTGTTTGGGACAGGGGGTACCGGGGAGCTGTTTTTT CASSSVFGTGGTGELFF
TRBJ2-3 TRBD2 TRBV4-1 - TGCGCCAGCAGCCCGGAACTAGCGGGGGGCGCAGATACGCAGTATTTT CASSPELAGGADTQYF
TRBJ2-3 - TRBV5-1 once TGCGCCAGCAGCTTGACTGGAGGTTGGGGAGGATCTGGCACAGATACGCAGTATTTT CASSLTGGWGGSGTDTQYF
TRBJ2-2 TRBD2 TRBV4-2 - TGTGCCAGCAGCCAAGATTTTATGACAGAGACTAGCGGAGCCTTGGGCACCGGGGAGCTGTTTTTT CASSQDFMTETSGALGTGELFF
TRBJ2-5 TRBD1 TRBV19 - TGTGCCAGTACCCCGACAGGGGGCAAAGAGACCCAGTACTTC CASTPTGGKETQYF
TRBJ1-4 - TRBV2 - TGTGCCTCTACGGGGGGGCGAGGGCCCAGTGAAAAACTGTTTTTT CASTGGRGPSEKLFF
TRBJ1-2 - TRBV2 - TGTGCCAGCAGGGAGGACAGATCTTCTGGCTACACCTTC CASREDRSSGYTF
TRBJ1-1 TRBD1 TRBV9 once TGTGCCAGCAGCCTAACAGGGGGGACTGAAGCTTTCTTT CASSLTGGTEAFF
TRBJ1-1 - TRBV19 - TGTGCCAGATTCGTACTATCGGATGGGGGGAAGACTGAAGCTTTCTTT CARFVLSDGGKTEAFF
TRBJ2-7 - TRBV5-1 - TGCGCCAGCAGCTATTATAGTAGCGACGAGCAGTACTTC CASSYYSSDEQYF
TRBJ1-1 - TRBV18 - TGTGCCAGCTCCTGGATGGACATAGACTCTGAAGCTTTCTTT CASSWMDIDSEAFF
TRBJ1-1 - TRBV11-2 - TGTGCCAGCAGCGTAGCAGGGGTGACTGAAGCTTTCTTT CASSVAGVTEAFF
TRBJ2-3 TRBD1 TRBV5-1 - TGCGCCAGCAGCTTGCTAGGGACAGGGGTTAGGGATACGCAGTATTTT CASSLLGTGVRDTQYF
TRBJ2-7 TRBD2 TRBV28 - TGTGCCAGCAGCCATTCCGCCGCGGGAGGTTTTAGCAACGAGCAGTACTTC CASSHSAAGGFSNEQYF
TRBJ2-1 - TRBV6-1 - TGTGCCAGCAGTGACCCTATTGATGAGCAGTTCTTC CASSDPIDEQFF